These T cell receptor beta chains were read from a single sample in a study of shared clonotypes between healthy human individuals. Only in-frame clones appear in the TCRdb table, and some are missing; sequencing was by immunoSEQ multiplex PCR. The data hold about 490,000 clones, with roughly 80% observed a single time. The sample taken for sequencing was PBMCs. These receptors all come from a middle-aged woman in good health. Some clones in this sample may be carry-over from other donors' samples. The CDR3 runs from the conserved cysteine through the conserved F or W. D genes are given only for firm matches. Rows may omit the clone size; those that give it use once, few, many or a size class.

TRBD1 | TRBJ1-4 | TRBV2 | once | CASRTGTGGFGEKLFF | TGTGCCAGCAGGACCGGGACAGGGGGGTTTGGGGAAAAACTGTTTTTT
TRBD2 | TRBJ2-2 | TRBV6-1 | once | CASSSGRVATGELFF | TGTGCCAGCAGTAGCGGGAGGGTCGCCACCGGGGAGCTGTTTTTT
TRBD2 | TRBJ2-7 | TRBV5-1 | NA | CASSLGLAGVGYEQYF | TGCGCCAGCAGCTTGGGACTAGCGGGAGTGGGGTACGAGCAGTACTTC
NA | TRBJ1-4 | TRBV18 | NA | CASSPIEAFSEKLFF | TGTGCCAGCTCACCCATTGAGGCCTTTAGTGAAAAACTGTTTTTT
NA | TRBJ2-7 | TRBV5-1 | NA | CASSFNRVEYEQYF | TGCGCCAGCAGCTTTAACAGGGTTGAATACGAGCAGTACTTC
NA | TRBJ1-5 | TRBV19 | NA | CASTRWTDSDQPQHF | TGTGCCAGTACTCGGTGGACAGATTCAGATCAGCCCCAGCATTTT
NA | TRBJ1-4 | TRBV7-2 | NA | CASSLEGITGRELFF | TGTGCCAGCAGCTTAGAGGGCATAACAGGGCGGGAACTGTTTTTT
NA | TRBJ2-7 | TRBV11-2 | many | CASSSYPRGATYEQYF | TGTGCCAGCAGCTCCTATCCACGGGGTGCAACCTACGAGCAGTACTTC
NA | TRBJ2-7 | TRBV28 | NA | CASSLEARHTYEQYF | TGTGCCAGCAGTTTAGAGGCCAGACATACCTACGAGCAGTACTTC
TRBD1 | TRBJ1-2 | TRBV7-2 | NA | CASSPGQGIDGYTF | TGTGCCAGCAGCCCCGGACAGGGGATCGATGGCTACACCTTC
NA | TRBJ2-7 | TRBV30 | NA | CAWSGGLGGDRYEQYF | TGTGCCTGGAGTGGGGGCCTGGGCGGGGACCGCTACGAGCAGTACTTC
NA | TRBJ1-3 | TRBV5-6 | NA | CASSYVTGTQRGGNTIYF | TGTGCCAGCAGCTATGTTACCGGGACACAAAGGGGTGGAAACACCATATATTTT
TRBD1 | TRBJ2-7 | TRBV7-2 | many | CASSLTGTGEYEQYF | TGTGCCAGCAGCTTAACCGGGACAGGGGAGTACGAGCAGTACTTC
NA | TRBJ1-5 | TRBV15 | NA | CATSQDYSNQPQHF | TGTGCCACCAGCCAAGATTATAGCAATCAGCCCCAGCATTTT
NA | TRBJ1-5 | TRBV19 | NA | CASDQGEGGNQPQHF | TGTGCCAGTGATCAGGGAGAAGGGGGAAACCAGCCCCAGCATTTT
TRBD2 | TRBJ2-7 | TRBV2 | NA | CASSTGLAPSLYF | TGTGCCAGCAGTACCGGACTAGCTCCCAGTCTGTACTTC
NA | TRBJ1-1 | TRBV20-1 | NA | CSATPGDEAFF | TGCAGTGCTACCCCAGGTGATGAAGCTTTCTTT
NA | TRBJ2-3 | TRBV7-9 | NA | CASTQPLATDTQYF | TGTGCCAGCACCCAGCCGCTAGCGACAGATACGCAGTATTTT
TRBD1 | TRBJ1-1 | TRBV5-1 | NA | CASSLGSGQMNTEAFF | TGCGCCAGCAGCTTGGGATCGGGACAGATGAACACTGAAGCTTTCTTT
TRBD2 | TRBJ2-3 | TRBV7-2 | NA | CASSLMTTASGATDTQYF | TGTGCCAGCAGCCTAATGACTACCGCTAGCGGGGCCACAGATACGCAGTATTTT
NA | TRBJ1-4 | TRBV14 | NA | CASSQRGWANEKLFF | TGTGCCAGCAGCCAGCGGGGATGGGCTAATGAAAAACTGTTTTTT
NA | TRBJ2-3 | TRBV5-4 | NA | CASSLRTGGYTDTQYF | TGTGCCAGCAGCTTACGGACTGGCGGTTACACAGATACGCAGTATTTT
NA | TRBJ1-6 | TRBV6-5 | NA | CASSYLGDIRVSPLHF | TGTGCCAGCAGTTACTTGGGGGACATAAGGGTATCACCCCTCCACTTT
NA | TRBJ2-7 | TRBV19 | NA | CASLRGYYEQYF | TGTGCCAGTTTGCGGGGATACTACGAGCAGTACTTC
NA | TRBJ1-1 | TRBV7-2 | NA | CASSPGGRTEAFF | TGTGCCAGCAGCCCAGGTGGGCGGACTGAAGCTTTCTTT
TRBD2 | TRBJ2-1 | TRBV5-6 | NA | CASSFGSGGSYNEQFF | TGTGCCAGCAGCTTCGGTAGCGGGGGTTCCTACAATGAGCAGTTCTTC
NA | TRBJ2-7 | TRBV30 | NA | CAWSPMQGFSEQYF | TGTGCCTGGAGCCCCATGCAGGGTTTCTCCGAGCAGTACTTC
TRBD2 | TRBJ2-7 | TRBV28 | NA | CAGTTREGEQYF | TGTGCCGGAACCACTAGGGAGGGCGAGCAGTACTTC
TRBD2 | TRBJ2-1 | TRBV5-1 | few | CASSSTGTSGNEQFF | TGCGCCAGCAGTTCGACCGGGACTAGCGGCAATGAGCAGTTCTTC
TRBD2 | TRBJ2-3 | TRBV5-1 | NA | CASSIGLAGEADTQYF | TGCGCCAGCAGCATCGGTTTAGCGGGAGAGGCAGATACGCAGTATTTT
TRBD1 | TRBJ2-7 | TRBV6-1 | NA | CASSERRDRDRAYEQYF | TGTGCCAGCAGTGAACGTAGGGACAGGGACCGGGCCTACGAGCAGTACTTC
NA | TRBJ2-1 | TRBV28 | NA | CASLLGGSYNEQFF | TGTGCCAGTTTGCTTGGAGGCTCCTACAATGAGCAGTTCTTC
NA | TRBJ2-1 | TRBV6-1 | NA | CASSTFGNEQFF | TGTGCCAGCAGTACCTTTGGGAATGAGCAGTTCTTC
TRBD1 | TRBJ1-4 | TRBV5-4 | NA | CASSLGPIRDRGNEKLFF | TGTGCCAGCAGCTTGGGGCCGATCCGGGACAGGGGGAATGAAAAACTGTTTTTT
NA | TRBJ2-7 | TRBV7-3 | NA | CASSLTWDNF | TGTGCCAGCAGCTTAACATGGGACAACTTC
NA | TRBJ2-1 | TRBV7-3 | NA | CASSPGGETYNEQFF | TGTGCCAGCAGCCCCGGCGGGGAGACCTACAATGAGCAGTTCTTC
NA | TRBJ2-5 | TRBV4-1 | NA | CASSRPRETQYF | TGCGCCAGCAGCCGTCCACGAGAGACCCAGTACTTC
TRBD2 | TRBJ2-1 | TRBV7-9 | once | CASSLGGSSGSRNEQFF | TGTGCCAGCAGCTTAGGGGGCTCTAGCGGGAGTAGGAATGAGCAGTTCTTC